This T cell receptor beta chain was captured by sequencing in a study of human T cells and chemical hapten exposure. Points from the study as a whole: With DPC sensitization, TCRs exceeding 1 in 1000 frequency showed no change.

The time point: patch test 1, 2 weeks after DPC sensitization. The treatment is: therapeutic diphenylcyclopropenone sensitization with weekly scalp DPC. V gave up 1 base and J gave up 4 bases, with 8 bases separating them. There are 14 residues in the CDR3. Germline CDR1 reads SGHDN; CDR2 reads FVKESK. TCRdb fed the RACE reads into MiXCR, producing one record per CDR3 protein. The sample has fewer than 150,000 distinct CDR3 sequences; roughly 13% are singletons. As concerns this clonotype: Its antigen remains unidentified.

The receptor was isolated from a man aged 18 to 35 with alopecia areata. Some clones in this sample may be carry-over from other donors' samples. The sequencing here drew on whole blood, taken in connection with sensitization to the hapten diphenylcyclopropenone (DPC). V gene TRBV14 combines with J gene TRBJ2-1; D not resolved. CDR3 residues: CASSQAPEYNEQFF. CDR3 in DNA: TGTGCCAGCAGCCAAGCTCCGGAGTACAATGAGCAGTTCTTC.